These 21 T cell receptor beta chains were all obtained from the same sample, sequenced in a study of blood T cell repertoires in COVID-19. The table came from immunoSEQ multiplex PCR; TCRdb's copy has only in-frame clones and leaves some out. Of about 73,000 clones in the sample, roughly 80% were seen once. The sequencing sample was made of peripheral blood. Receptor source: a human donor in a cohort sampled during active COVID-19.

This clone appeared once. The CDR3 here is CASSIGWGGGNEQFF. CDR3 nucleotides: TGTGCCAGTAGTATCGGGTGGGGGGGCGGCAATGAGCAGTTCTTC. The rearrangement joins TRBV19 to TRBJ2-1, with D possibly being TRBD2 (7 bases). From germline, CDR1 is LNHDA and CDR2 SQIVND (reference sequence). The CDR3 is made up of 15 amino acids. V was shortened by 3 bases and J by 6 bases, with 15 bases between the two germline ends.

This clone was recorded only once. The chain has TRBV4-1 and TRBJ1-3; the match to TRBD1 covers 9 bases. The CDR3 covers 16 residues. Germline V lookup: CDR1 MGHRA, CDR2 YSYEKL. The ends lost 0 bases at V and 4 bases at J; junction bases unmatched: 4. The CDR3 protein is CASSQEGTGRGNTIYF. As DNA, the CDR3 is TGCGCCAGCAGCCAAGAAGGGACAGGGAGAGGAAACACCATATATTTT.

This sequence joins TRBV7-9 and TRBJ2-7, with D possibly TRBD2 on 5 matching bases. V was shortened by 5 bases and J by 1 base, with 15 bases between the two germline ends. The CDR3 is 15 residues long. Germline CDR1 reads SEHNR; CDR2 reads FQNEAQ (reference sequence). CDR3 amino acids: CASSPSGYRSYEQYF. CDR3 coding DNA: TGTGCCAGCAGCCCTTCGGGGTATCGGTCCTACGAGCAGTACTTC.

The chain recombines TRBV24-1 with TRBJ2-1; 11 bases fit TRBD2. CDR3 size: 15 residues. V shed 4 bases, J shed 8 bases, and the junction held 6 bases outside the gene matches. The germline V gene has CDR1 KGHDR and CDR2 SFDVKD. The CDR3: CATSDRTSGGHEQFF. In DNA form, the CDR3 reads TGTGCCACCAGTGACAGAACTAGCGGGGGTCATGAGCAGTTCTTC.

This chain joins TRBV7-6 and TRBJ2-3, with 9 bases lining up with TRBD1. Germline lookup yields CDR1 SGHVS and CDR2 FNYEAQ. V lost 5 bases to trimming and J lost 2 bases; unmatched junction nucleotides: 5. CDR3 length equals 15 residues. CDR3 region: CASSRDRDYTDTQYF. As DNA, the CDR3 is TGTGCCAGCAGCCGGGACAGGGACTACACAGATACGCAGTATTTT.

In this sample, this clone turned up once. The chain recombines TRBV5-1 with TRBJ1-1; TRBD1 is a possible D gene (6 bases). V gave up 6 bases and J gave up 10 bases, with 19 bases separating them. Germline-derived CDR1 and CDR2 are SGHRS and YFSETQ. CDR3 size: 13 residues. The CDR3 DNA sequence: TGCGCCAGCACCCCCGGGCCGGGGGGCTCAGCTTTCTTT. This encodes CASTPGPGGSAFF.

This clone was seen a handful of times. This chain uses TRBV4-1 with TRBJ1-4, with 11 bases lining up with TRBD1. The CDR3 length is 16 residues. Germline CDR1 reads MGHRA; CDR2 reads YSYEKL. V shed 4 bases, J shed 7 bases, and the junction held 8 bases outside the gene matches. Here the CDR3 reads CASSPFRDRGSEKLFF. The CDR3 DNA is TGCGCCAGCAGCCCCTTTAGGGACAGGGGGAGTGAAAAACTGTTTTTT.

This clone has more than one count but fewer than ten. The chain links TRBV3-1 (or the pseudogene TRBV3-2) to TRBJ2-7, with TRBD2 identical over 16 bases. There are 16 residues in the CDR3. After removal of 1 base from V and 7 bases from J, the junction contained 4 bases not matched to a gene. Germline V lookup: CDR1 LGHDT, CDR2 YNNKEL (reference sequence). CDR3 region: CASSQALGLAGGEQYF. CDR3 nucleotides: TGTGCCAGCAGCCAAGCCTTGGGACTAGCGGGGGGGGAGCAGTACTTC.

This rearrangement joins TRBV5-4 to TRBJ2-7; 9 nucleotides line up with TRBD1. The V gene's germline CDR1 is SGHNT and CDR2 YYREEE (reference sequence). The V segment lost 4 bases and the J segment 3 bases; nucleotides outside the gene matches: 8. CDR3 length equals 15 residues. CDR3 region: CASSIAGTGIYEQYF. CDR3 sequence (DNA): TGTGCCAGCAGCATAGCCGGGACAGGGATCTACGAGCAGTACTTC.

The rearrangement uses TRBV28 and TRBJ1-6; perhaps TRBD1 as D (5 bases). The CDR3 sequence is 14 residues long. The V gene lost 11 bases and the J gene lost 4 bases, with 15 bases spanning the gap. The germline V gene encodes CDR1 MDHEN and CDR2 SYDVKM. The CDR3 here is CAVSGAIYNSPLHF. DNA for the CDR3: TGTGCCGTTAGTGGGGCCATTTATAATTCACCCCTCCACTTT.

This clone showed up just once. V usage is TRBV11-3 and J usage is TRBJ2-5, with 8 nucleotides matching TRBD1. Germline CDR1 and CDR2: SGHNT and YENEEA. This CDR3 has 12 amino acids. V dropped 8 bases and J dropped 2; count of bases not matched to a gene: 1. The CDR3 bases are TGTGCCAGCCGGGACAGGCAAGAGACCCAGTACTTC. Translating gives CASRDRQETQYF.

CDR3 loop: CAISESLQQETQYF. The DNA of the CDR3 is TGTGCCATCAGTGAGTCGTTACAGCAAGAGACCCAGTACTTC. The gene calls are TRBV10-3 and TRBJ2-5; D is unclear. The CDR3 contains 14 residues. The germline V gene encodes CDR1 ENHRY and CDR2 SYGVKD. V was pared by 0 bases and J by 2 bases, with 7 bases between.

CDR3 loop: CASSLAGQFEQYF. For the CDR3, the DNA is TGCGCCAGCAGCTTGGCCGGACAGTTTGAGCAGTACTTC. The genes are TRBV5-1 and TRBJ2-7; maybe TRBD1 (6 bases). Trimming removed 0 bases at V and 7 bases at J, with 11 bases between. Looked up from germline, CDR1 is SGHRS and CDR2 is YFSETQ. The CDR3 consists of 13 residues. The full variable domain, with the rest looked up from reference TRBV5-1 and TRBJ2-7, is KAGVTQTPRYLIKTRGQQVTLSCSPISGHRSVSWYQQTPGQGLQFLFEYFSETQRNKGNFPGRFSGRQFSNSRSEMNVSTLELGDSALYLCASSLAGQFEQYFGPGTRLTVT.

The V call is TRBV9, the J call TRBJ2-3; weak D call: TRBD2 (5 bases). The length of the CDR3 is 19 residues. Germline-derived CDR1 and CDR2 are SGDLS and YYNGEE. V dropped 4 bases and J dropped 0 bases, with 24 bases sitting between them. The CDR3 DNA reads TGTGCCAGCAGCAACACCCTAGCCACCTCCGGGGAGAGCACAGATACGCAGTATTTT. It specifies CASSNTLATSGESTDTQYF.

The V and J genes are TRBV24-1 and TRBJ2-3, with no clear D. The CDR3 consists of 13 residues. Germline CDR1 is KGHDR and CDR2 is SFDVKD. V lost 5 bases and J lost 2, with 7 bases in between. CDR3 protein: CATSGRFTDTQYF. CDR3 nucleotide sequence: TGTGCCACCAGTGGCAGGTTCACAGATACGCAGTATTTT.

The table lists this clone with many counts. The chain joins TRBV7-9 to TRBJ2-2; D is perhaps TRBD2 (5 bases). Germline-derived CDR1 and CDR2 are SEHNR and FQNEAQ (reference sequence). The CDR3 loop spans 16 amino acids. The V end lost 1 base, the J end lost 2 bases, and 11 bases lay between the germline ends. This CDR3 is CASSLGAAVNTGELFF. CDR3 sequence (DNA): TGTGCCAGCAGCTTAGGCGCAGCGGTAAACACCGGGGAGCTGTTTTTT.

The V call is TRBV3-1 (or the pseudogene TRBV3-2), the J call TRBJ2-1, with TRBD2 matching 7 bases. Germline V gene lookup returns CDR1 LGHDT and CDR2 YNNKEL (reference sequence). This CDR3 is built from 17 residues. The trim removed 0 bases at V and 0 bases at J, leaving 5 bases unmatched. The chain's CDR3 is CASSQDSGGGSYNEQFF. The CDR3 DNA follows: TGTGCCAGCAGCCAAGATTCGGGCGGGGGCTCCTACAATGAGCAGTTCTTC.

This clone showed up just a few times. The J gene is TRBJ2-7, the V gene TRBV4-1, with D perhaps matching TRBD1 (6 bases). Germline loops: CDR1 MGHRA, CDR2 YSYEKL. V was shortened by 3 bases and J by 5 bases, with 17 bases between the two germline ends. This CDR3 has 15 amino acids. The CDR3 DNA follows: TGCGCCAGCAGCCAGGCCCCCGGGGCAGGGGACGAGCAGTACTTC. This translates into CASSQAPGAGDEQYF.

The table lists this clone with a few counts. This chain joins TRBV19 and TRBJ1-5, with TRBD1 identical over 9 bases. CDR1 and CDR2 (germline): LNHDA, SQIVND (reference sequence). The CDR3 is 14 residues long. J lost 5 bases, V lost 10 bases, and 9 bases had no gene match. CDR3 residues: CAKPQDRGYQPQHF. The CDR3 DNA follows: TGTGCCAAACCTCAGGACAGGGGCTATCAGCCCCAGCATTTT. Full variable domain (rest looked up from reference TRBV19 and TRBJ1-5): DGGITQSPKYLFRKEGQNVTLSCEQNLNHDAMYWYRQDPGQGLRLIYYSQIVNDFQKGDIAEGYSVSREKKESFPLTVTSAQKNPTAFYLCAKPQDRGYQPQHFGDGTRLSIL.

The chain is built from TRBV9 and TRBJ2-1, with D maybe TRBD1 (6 bases). CDR1 is SGDLS, CDR2 YYNGEE, per germline. The CDR3 has 15 amino acids. The ends were cut back, 4 bases at V and 5 bases at J, with 16 bases in the middle. The CDR3 here is CASSLSGTSDNEQFF. The CDR3 nucleotides are TGTGCCAGCAGCCTCTCCGGGACATCCGACAATGAGCAGTTCTTC.

The V and J genes are TRBV19 and TRBJ2-3; TRBD2 agrees at 10 bases. The CDR3 loop spans 16 amino acids. Germline-derived CDR1 and CDR2 are LNHDA and SQIVND (reference sequence). Trimming at V came to 5 bases and at J to 8 bases, leaving 13 bases not matched to a gene. The CDR3 is CASSYKLAGGPGTQYF. The CDR3 nucleotides are TGTGCCAGTAGTTACAAATTAGCGGGGGGCCCGGGTACGCAGTATTTT.